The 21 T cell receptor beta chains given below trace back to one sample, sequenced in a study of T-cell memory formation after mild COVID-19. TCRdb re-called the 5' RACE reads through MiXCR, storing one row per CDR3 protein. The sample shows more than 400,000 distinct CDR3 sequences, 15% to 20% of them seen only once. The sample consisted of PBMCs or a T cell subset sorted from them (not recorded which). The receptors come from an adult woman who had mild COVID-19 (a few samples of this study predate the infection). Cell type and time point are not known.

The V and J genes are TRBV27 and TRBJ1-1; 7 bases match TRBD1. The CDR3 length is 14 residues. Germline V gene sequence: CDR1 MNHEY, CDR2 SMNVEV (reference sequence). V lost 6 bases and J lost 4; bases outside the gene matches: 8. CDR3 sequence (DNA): TGTGCCAGCAGCCTTCATTCAGGGGGCACTGAAGCTTTCTTT. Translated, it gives CASSLHSGGTEAFF.

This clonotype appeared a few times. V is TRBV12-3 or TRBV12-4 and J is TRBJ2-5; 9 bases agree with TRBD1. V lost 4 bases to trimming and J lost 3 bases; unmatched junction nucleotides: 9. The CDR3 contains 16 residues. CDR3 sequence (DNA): TGTGCCAGCAGTTCTATAGCAAGGACAGGGGAAGAGACCCAGTACTTC. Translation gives CASSSIARTGEETQYF.

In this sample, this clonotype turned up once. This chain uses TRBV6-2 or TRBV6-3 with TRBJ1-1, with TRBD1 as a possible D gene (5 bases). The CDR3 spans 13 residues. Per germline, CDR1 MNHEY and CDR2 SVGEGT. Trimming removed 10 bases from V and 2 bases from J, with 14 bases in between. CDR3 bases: TGTGCCACCGCCGGGGGTGCTAACACTGAAGCTTTCTTT. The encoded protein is CATAGGANTEAFF.

CDR3 amino acids: CASSSGQGHTEAFF. Written as DNA, the CDR3 is TGTGCCAGCAGCTCAGGACAGGGGCACACTGAAGCTTTCTTT. This chain connects TRBV7-9 to TRBJ1-1, with 9 bases fitting TRBD1. The germline V gene has CDR1 SEHNR and CDR2 FQNEAQ (reference sequence). V shed 4 bases, J shed 3 bases, and the junction held 3 bases outside the gene matches. This CDR3 contains 14 residues.

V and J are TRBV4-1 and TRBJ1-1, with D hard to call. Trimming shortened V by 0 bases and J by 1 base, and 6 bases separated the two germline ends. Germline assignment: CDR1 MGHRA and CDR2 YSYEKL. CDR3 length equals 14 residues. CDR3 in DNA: TGCGCCAGCAGCCAAGATCTGTGGAACACTGAAGCTTTCTTT. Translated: CASSQDLWNTEAFF.

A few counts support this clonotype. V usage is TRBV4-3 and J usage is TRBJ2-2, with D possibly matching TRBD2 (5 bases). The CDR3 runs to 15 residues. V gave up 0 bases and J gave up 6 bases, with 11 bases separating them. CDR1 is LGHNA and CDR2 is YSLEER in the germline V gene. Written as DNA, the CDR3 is TGCGCCAGCAGCCAAGATTTCGGGATCTCCGGGGAGCTGTTTTTT. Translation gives CASSQDFGISGELFF.

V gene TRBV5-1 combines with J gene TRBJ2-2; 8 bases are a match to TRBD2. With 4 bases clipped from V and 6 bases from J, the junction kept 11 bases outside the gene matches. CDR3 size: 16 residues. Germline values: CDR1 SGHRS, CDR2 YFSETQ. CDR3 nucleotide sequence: TGCGCCAGCAGCCTGTCGGGGGGGCAAATGTCCGGGGAGCTGTTTTTT. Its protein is CASSLSGGQMSGELFF. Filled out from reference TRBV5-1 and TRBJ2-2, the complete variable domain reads KAGVTQTPRYLIKTRGQQVTLSCSPISGHRSVSWYQQTPGQGLQFLFEYFSETQRNKGNFPGRFSGRQFSNSRSEMNVSTLELGDSALYLCASSLSGGQMSGELFFGEGSRLTVL.

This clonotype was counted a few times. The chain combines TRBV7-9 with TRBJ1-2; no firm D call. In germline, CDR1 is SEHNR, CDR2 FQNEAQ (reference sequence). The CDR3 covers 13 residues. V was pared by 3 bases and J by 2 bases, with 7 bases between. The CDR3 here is CASSFGGNYGYTF. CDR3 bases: TGTGCCAGCAGCTTCGGCGGAAACTATGGCTACACCTTC.

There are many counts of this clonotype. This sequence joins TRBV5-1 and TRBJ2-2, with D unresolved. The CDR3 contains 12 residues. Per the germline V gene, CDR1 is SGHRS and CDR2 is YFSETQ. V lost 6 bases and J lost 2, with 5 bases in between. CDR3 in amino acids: CASKRNTGELFF. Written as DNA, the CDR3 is TGCGCCAGCAAGAGAAACACCGGGGAGCTGTTTTTT.

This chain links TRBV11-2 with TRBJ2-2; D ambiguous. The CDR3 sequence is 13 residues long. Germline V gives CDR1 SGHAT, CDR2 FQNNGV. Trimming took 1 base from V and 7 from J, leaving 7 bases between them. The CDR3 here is CASSLGQVGELFF. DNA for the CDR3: TGTGCCAGCAGCTTAGGTCAGGTCGGGGAGCTGTTTTTT.

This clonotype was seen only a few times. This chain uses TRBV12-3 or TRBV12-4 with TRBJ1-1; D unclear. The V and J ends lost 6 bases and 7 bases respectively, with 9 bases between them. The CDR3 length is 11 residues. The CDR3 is CASSPPNEAFF. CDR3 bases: TGTGCCAGCAGCCCCCCAAATGAAGCTTTCTTT.

This CDR3 reads CASSQDWVSYNEQFF. The DNA of the CDR3 is TGCGCCAGCAGCCAAGATTGGGTCTCCTACAATGAGCAGTTCTTC. The genes are TRBV4-3 and TRBJ2-1; no definite D call. The CDR3 sequence is 15 residues long. Trimming left V 0 bases short and J 0 bases short, with 6 bases between. Germline-derived CDR1 and CDR2 are LGHNA and YSLEER.

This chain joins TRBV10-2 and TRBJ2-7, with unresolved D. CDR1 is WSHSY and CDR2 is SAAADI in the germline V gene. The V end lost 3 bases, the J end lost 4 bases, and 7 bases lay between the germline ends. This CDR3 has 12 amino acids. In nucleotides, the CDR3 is TGCGCCAGCAGTGACCGTGCGTACGAGCAGTACTTC. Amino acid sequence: CASSDRAYEQYF.

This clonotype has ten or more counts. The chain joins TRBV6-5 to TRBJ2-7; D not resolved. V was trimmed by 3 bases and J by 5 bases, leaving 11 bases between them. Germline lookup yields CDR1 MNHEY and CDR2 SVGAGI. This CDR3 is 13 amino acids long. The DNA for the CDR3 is TGTGCCAGCAGTTATCTGGACGTCGACGAGCAGTACTTC. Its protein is CASSYLDVDEQYF.

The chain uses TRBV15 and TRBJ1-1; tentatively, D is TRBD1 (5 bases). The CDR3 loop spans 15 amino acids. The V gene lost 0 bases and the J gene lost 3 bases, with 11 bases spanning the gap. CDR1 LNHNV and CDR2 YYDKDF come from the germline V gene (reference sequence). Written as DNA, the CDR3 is TGTGCCACCAGCAGAGATGGGGCAGGCTACACTGAAGCTTTCTTT. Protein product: CATSRDGAGYTEAFF.

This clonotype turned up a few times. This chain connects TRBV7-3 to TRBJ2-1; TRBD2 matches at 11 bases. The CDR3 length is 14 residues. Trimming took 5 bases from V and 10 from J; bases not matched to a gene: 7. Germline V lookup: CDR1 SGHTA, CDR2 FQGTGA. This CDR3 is CASSPVLAGGEQFF. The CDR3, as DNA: TGTGCCAGCAGCCCCGTCCTAGCGGGGGGAGAGCAGTTCTTC.

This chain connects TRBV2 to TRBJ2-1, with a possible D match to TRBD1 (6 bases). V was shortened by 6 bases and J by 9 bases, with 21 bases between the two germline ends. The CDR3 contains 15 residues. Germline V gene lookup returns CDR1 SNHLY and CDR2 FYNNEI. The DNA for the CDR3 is TGTGCCAGCAGGAACATCGGGGCCAGAGGGGGTGAGCAGTTCTTC. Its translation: CASRNIGARGGEQFF.

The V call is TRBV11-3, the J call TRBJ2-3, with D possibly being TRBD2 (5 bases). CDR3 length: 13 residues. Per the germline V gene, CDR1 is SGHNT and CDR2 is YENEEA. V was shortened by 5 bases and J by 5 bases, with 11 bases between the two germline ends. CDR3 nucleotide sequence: TGTGCCAGCAGCCGACTATCCGGAGATACGCAGTATTTT. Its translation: CASSRLSGDTQYF.

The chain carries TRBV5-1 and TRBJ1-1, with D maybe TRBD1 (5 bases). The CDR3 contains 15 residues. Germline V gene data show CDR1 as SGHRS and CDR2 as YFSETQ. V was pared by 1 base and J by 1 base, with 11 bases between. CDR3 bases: TGCGCCAGCAGCTTGAGTTCAGGGACGAACACTGAAGCTTTCTTT. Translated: CASSLSSGTNTEAFF.

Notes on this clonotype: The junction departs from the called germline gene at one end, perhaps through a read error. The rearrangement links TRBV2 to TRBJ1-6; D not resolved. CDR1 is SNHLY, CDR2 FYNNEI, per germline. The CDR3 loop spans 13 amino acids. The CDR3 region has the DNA TGTGCCAGCCGGAACACCAATGCAGGCAAATCAACCTTT. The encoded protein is CASRNTNAGKSTF.

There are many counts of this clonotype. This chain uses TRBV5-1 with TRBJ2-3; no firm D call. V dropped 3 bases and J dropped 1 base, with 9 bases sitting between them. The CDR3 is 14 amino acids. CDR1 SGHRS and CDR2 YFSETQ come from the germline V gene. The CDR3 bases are TGCGCCAGCAGCTGGACCCGACGCACAGATACGCAGTATTTT. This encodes CASSWTRRTDTQYF.